This entry features one T cell receptor (beta chain) sequence. The target of this receptor is not known. Nothing much larger sits one base from this clone, and base qualities are not available. The data originate from a study of T cells in localized non-small cell lung cancer (TCRdb year 2020). Concerning the study at large: The study examined T cell repertoires in a few hundred patients with early-stage NSCLC and compared tumors with uninvolved tumor-adjacent lungs. All 236 NSCLC patients in the cohort were treatment-naive and had localized lung tumors that were resected. The mean age of the NSCLC patients was about 62 years, with 120 to 150 men and around 99 women. General findings and caveats noted by the study authors: Since the design was exploratory, TCR variables were selected using unadjusted p-values with no false-discovery rate correction. A median of around 50 of the top 100 tumor clones turned up in the paired uninvolved adjacent lung, and 25 to 30 of those clones also ranked among the top 100 of that same adjacent lung. Multi-region tumor sequencing was not performed, so intratumor heterogeneity could not be excluded. Uninvolved tumor-adjacent lung showed the highest T cell clonality, higher than tumor, which suggests more focused antigenic responses in the adjacent lung. Longer overall survival was associated with higher T cell density in blood, whereas shorter survival was associated with higher clonality in adjacent lung.

The immunoSEQ Assay was used to sequence TCR beta CDR3 regions from DNA. Concerning the study's data processing: To compute T cell density, TCR beta template counts were normalized to usable DNA, which was estimated by amplifying housekeeping genes. The preseqR package was used to estimate richness by extrapolating to 400,000 templates for PBMC samples and to 120,000 templates for tissue samples. Clonality was calculated as one minus Pielou's evenness. Tissue-enriched TCRs were identified by differential abundance testing using productive amino-acid clonotypes, minimum total count 5 and alpha 0.1. The Jaccard Index and the Morisita Overlap Index were used to quantify repertoire overlap between compartments. GLIPH grouped TCR beta CDR3s together with public tetramer-defined viral CDR3s, and a viral motif had to include at least three viral sequences and also show V-gene enrichment. The clones in this table, taken by TCRdb from immuneACCESS, are in-frame only. Not every clone is retained; where verified, under half of the shortfall comes from an unresolved V gene, and the cause of the rest is unknown. The DNA was the basis for D and trimming; V, J and clone size are from that table. The sample yields about 5,100 clones; roughly 45% were counted once. Jointly, the top ten make up 15% to 20% of the sample.

At diagnosis, peripheral blood, uninvolved tumor-adjacent lung and tumor were collected and were preserved as a mix of fresh-frozen and FFPE material. Cut back by 10 bases and 1 base, the V and J ends lie 22 bases apart. The germline V gene sets CDR1 to SNHLY and CDR2 to FYNNEI. Taken from cysteine to phenylalanine, the CDR3 has 16 residues. The CDR3 DNA has 48 bases and is translated from base 1. The rearrangement combines TRBV2 with TRBJ2-5; the D gene is perhaps TRBD2, from 6 matching bases. Material: lung tumor tissue, obtained before any cancer treatment. This TCR was sampled from a man between 35 and 75 years old with stage I lung adenocarcinoma. The CDR3 reads as follows: CATTSTLSSAQETQYF. DNA sequence: TGTGCCACCACATCGACCTTATCTAGCGCCCAAGAGACCCAGTACTTC.